What follows are 15 T cell receptor beta chains derived from one specimen sequenced in a study of T cell responses to AZD1222 COVID-19 vaccine. Profiled with immunoSEQ multiplex PCR; TCRdb holds only in-frame clones, not every one. The sample contains 100,000 to 150,000 clones, over 90% of which appear only once. The sequences come from peripheral blood, collected on day 0 of AZD1222 vaccination. Receptors originate from an adult in good health.

This chain connects TRBV7-2 to TRBJ2-7, with D maybe TRBD1 (6 bases). V was pared by 5 bases and J by 9 bases, with 20 bases between. The CDR3 runs 14 residues. Germline CDR1 and CDR2: SGHTA and FQGNSA. CDR3 region: CASSTVGHTTGQYF. The CDR3 DNA follows: TGTGCCAGCAGCACCGTGGGACATACAACAGGGCAGTACTTC.

This clone was recorded once. The chain recombines TRBV2 with TRBJ2-3, with 9 bases identical to TRBD2. Germline CDR1 reads SNHLY; CDR2 reads FYNNEI. The CDR3 covers 16 residues. The junction had 13 bases not matched to a gene; V was cut back by 10 bases and J by 2 bases. The CDR3 region is CAISVLASGVTDTQYF. CDR3 coding DNA: TGTGCCATATCCGTTCTGGCTAGCGGGGTCACAGATACGCAGTATTTT.

The V call is TRBV19, the J call TRBJ2-1, with D unclear. The germline gives CDR1 LNHDA, CDR2 SQIVND (reference sequence). V lost 1 base and J lost 12, with 7 bases in between. The CDR3 covers 11 residues. The CDR3 spells CASSIGGSQFF. As DNA, the CDR3 is TGTGCCAGTAGTATAGGCGGATCGCAGTTCTTC.

This rearrangement joins TRBV2 to TRBJ1-2; D possibly corresponds to TRBD1 (5 bases). Germline V gene lookup returns CDR1 SNHLY and CDR2 FYNNEI. V was pared by 5 bases and J by 4 bases, with 14 bases between. CDR3 length: 14 amino acids. CDR3 coding DNA: TGTGCCAGCAGTCATAGGGGATTTCTCTATGGCTACACCTTC. Protein product: CASSHRGFLYGYTF.

The rearrangement uses TRBV11-2 and TRBJ1-2; D might be TRBD1 (5 bases). CDR3 size: 11 residues. Germline V gene sequence: CDR1 SGHAT, CDR2 FQNNGV. The V gene lost 6 bases and the J gene lost 7 bases, with 9 bases spanning the gap. Here the CDR3 DNA reads TGTGCCAGCAGTTCAGGGACTGGCTACACCTTC. Its translation is CASSSGTGYTF. Together with reference TRBV11-2 and TRBJ1-2, the CDR3 gives the full variable domain: EAGVAQSPRYKIIEKRQSVAFWCNPISGHATLYWYQQILGQGPKLLIQFQNNGVVDDSQLPKDRFSAERLKGVDSTLKIQPAKLEDSAVYLCASSSGTGYTFGSGTRLTVV.

The rearrangement links TRBV6-5 to TRBJ2-2; possibly TRBD2 for D (7 bases). This CDR3 has 12 amino acids. The V and J ends lost 8 bases and 6 bases respectively, with 10 bases between them. CDR1 and CDR2 (germline): MNHEY, SVGAGI. The CDR3, as DNA: TGTGCCAGCGGGAGGGGGTCCGGGGAGCTGTTTTTT. Translation: CASGRGSGELFF.

The chain joins TRBV7-8 to TRBJ1-1, with D hard to call. The CDR3 is 14 residues long. V lost 5 bases and J lost 1, with 11 bases in between. Per the germline V gene, CDR1 is SGHVS and CDR2 is FQNEAQ. As DNA, the CDR3 is TGTGCCAGCAGCCATGGGCCAGCGAACACTGAAGCTTTCTTT. This gives the protein CASSHGPANTEAFF.

The chain is built from TRBV30 and TRBJ2-1; D remains unclear. The CDR3 is made up of 11 amino acids. Trimming took off 4 bases at V and 3 bases at J, with 4 bases between the two ends. From germline, CDR1 is GTSNPN and CDR2 SVGIG (reference sequence). The CDR3 nucleotides are TGTGCCTGGAAGGGCTACAATGAGCAGTTCTTC. Encoded protein: CAWKGYNEQFF.

This clone appeared once. The J gene is TRBJ2-4, the V gene TRBV6-6; D possibly corresponds to TRBD1 (6 bases). Per the germline V gene, CDR1 is MNHNY and CDR2 is SVGAGI (reference sequence). Trimming left V 5 bases short and J 0 bases short, with 17 bases between. This CDR3 is built from 17 residues. CDR3 protein: CASSPTGTRLAKNIQYF. The CDR3 region has the DNA TGTGCCAGCAGTCCTACCGGGACAAGACTAGCCAAAAACATTCAGTACTTC.

This chain connects TRBV5-4 to TRBJ2-7; D not resolved. V lost 0 bases and J 5 bases, leaving 6 bases between the germline ends. Germline assignment: CDR1 SGHNT and CDR2 YYREEE (reference sequence). The CDR3 has 12 amino acids. The CDR3 DNA is TGTGCCAGCAGCTTGGAGGGCCACGAGCAGTACTTC. Translated: CASSLEGHEQYF.

The chain recombines TRBV3-1 (or the pseudogene TRBV3-2) with TRBJ2-7, with D perhaps TRBD1 (6 bases). The CDR3 is 15 amino acids. The V and J ends lost 1 base and 4 bases respectively, with 14 bases between them. CDR1 LGHDT and CDR2 YNNKEL come from the germline V gene (reference sequence). The CDR3 is CASSQAIGGRYEQYF. Written as DNA, the CDR3 is TGTGCCAGCAGCCAAGCCATAGGGGGTCGATACGAGCAGTACTTC.

This chain joins TRBV7-3 and TRBJ2-3; 9 positions agree with TRBD2. This CDR3 region has 16 residues. V trimming: 1 base; J trimming: 5 bases; junction bases outside the gene matches: 7. Germline assignment: CDR1 SGHTA and CDR2 FQGTGA. CDR3 sequence (DNA): TGTGCCAGCAGCTTAAGTGCGGGGGGGCTTGGAGATACGCAGTATTTT. It specifies CASSLSAGGLGDTQYF.

Sample share makes this clone medium-sized. The chain has TRBV28 and TRBJ1-1; D is possibly TRBD1 (5 bases). CDR3 length: 13 residues. V dropped 11 bases and J dropped 7 bases, with 20 bases sitting between them. CDR1 and CDR2 (germline): MDHEN, SYDVKM. The CDR3 bases are TGTGCCGCCAGACCCCCAGGGCTAAATGAAGCTTTCTTT. Protein: CAARPPGLNEAFF.

On this clone itself: One end of the junction is discordant with germline, which a read error may explain. V gene TRBV27 combines with J gene TRBJ2-5, with D unclear. CDR3 length equals 12 residues. The germline V gene encodes CDR1 MNHEY and CDR2 SMNVEV (reference sequence). The CDR3 DNA reads as TGTGCCAGCAGTTGGCCCCAAGGGACCCAGTACTTC. Its protein product is CASSWPQGTQYF.

V gene TRBV7-9 combines with J gene TRBJ1-2; D gene unclear. The CDR3 runs 14 residues. Germline V gene data show CDR1 as SEHNR and CDR2 as FQNEAQ (reference sequence). The germline V and J ends were trimmed by 1 base and 1 base, with 7 bases remaining between them. CDR3 coding DNA: TGTGCCAGCAGCTTAGGAGGGAATAACTATGGCTACACCTTC. This gives the protein CASSLGGNNYGYTF.